The 18 T cell receptor beta chains below come from one sample, sequenced in a study of blood T cell repertoires in COVID-19. The method was immunoSEQ multiplex PCR; TCRdb's version includes in-frame clones alone and lacks a portion of them. The sample lists about 190,000 clones; more than 60% were seen once. The sample taken for sequencing was peripheral blood. These receptors were obtained from a man between 45 and 60 years old who had recovered from COVID-19.

This chain joins TRBV6-4 and TRBJ1-1; no firm D call. CDR3 length: 14 amino acids. Trimming took off 0 bases at V and 4 bases at J, with 9 bases between the two ends. CDR1 is MRHNA, CDR2 SNTAGT, per germline. CDR3: CASSDSSEATEAFF. DNA of the CDR3: TGTGCCAGCAGTGACTCGTCAGAGGCCACTGAAGCTTTCTTT.

The chain recombines TRBV6-6 with TRBJ2-2; 9 positions agree with TRBD1. CDR3 length equals 15 residues. V lost 6 bases, J lost 2 bases, and 4 bases stayed unmatched. From germline, CDR1 is MNHNY and CDR2 SVGAGI (reference sequence). The CDR3 DNA follows: TGTGCCAGCAGGGCGGGACAGGGTAACACCGGGGAGCTGTTTTTT. Translation: CASRAGQGNTGELFF.

The chain employs TRBV7-2 and TRBJ2-6, with 7 bases fitting TRBD2. The CDR3 runs to 16 residues. Germline assignment: CDR1 SGHTA and CDR2 FQGNSA. V lost 1 base, J lost 1 base, and 1 base stayed unmatched. In DNA, the CDR3 is TGTGCCAGCAGCTTAGACGGGGGGTCTGGGGCCAACGTCCTGACTTTC. This sequence encodes CASSLDGGSGANVLTF. Looking up the rest from reference TRBV7-2 and TRBJ2-6 gives the full variable domain: GAGVSQSPSNKVTEKGKDVELRCDPISGHTALYWYRQSLGQGLEFLIYFQGNSAPDKSGLPSDRFSAERTGGSVSTLTIQRTQQEDSAVYLCASSLDGGSGANVLTFGAGSRLTVL.

The V and J genes are TRBV19 and TRBJ1-2; a weak D match, TRBD1 (5 bases). V was clipped by 9 bases and J by 3 bases, with 14 bases between them. Germline CDR1 is LNHDA and CDR2 is SQIVND (reference sequence). The CDR3 consists of 13 residues. In nucleotides, the CDR3 is TGTGCCAGCGAGGGGAGGGAGTACTATGGCTACACCTTC. Protein product: CASEGREYYGYTF. The full variable domain, completed using reference TRBV19 and TRBJ1-2, is DGGITQSPKYLFRKEGQNVTLSCEQNLNHDAMYWYRQDPGQGLRLIYYSQIVNDFQKGDIAEGYSVSREKKESFPLTVTSAQKNPTAFYLCASEGREYYGYTFGSGTRLTVV.

The chain carries TRBV7-6 and TRBJ2-3; 15 bases agree with TRBD2. This CDR3 is 16 amino acids long. V trimming: 5 bases; J trimming: 4 bases; junction bases outside the gene matches: 4. Per the germline V gene, CDR1 is SGHVS and CDR2 is FNYEAQ. As DNA, the CDR3 is TGTGCCAGCAGCGTGGGACTAGCGGGAGGCGCAGATACGCAGTATTTT. As protein: CASSVGLAGGADTQYF.

The V gene is TRBV5-4, the J gene TRBJ2-7, with 8 bases fitting TRBD1. CDR1 is SGHNT, CDR2 YYREEE, per germline (reference sequence). V trimming: 1 base; J trimming: 3 bases; junction bases outside the gene matches: 6. The CDR3 totals 15 residues. As DNA, the CDR3 is TGTGCCAGCAGCTTGTCATCAGGGGGCCTCTACGAGCAGTACTTC. Protein sequence: CASSLSSGGLYEQYF.

This rearrangement joins TRBV7-2 to TRBJ1-5; D is uncertain. The length of the CDR3 is 16 residues. Trimming shortened V by 5 bases and J by 1 base, and 15 bases separated the two germline ends. Germline V gives CDR1 SGHTA, CDR2 FQGNSA. CDR3: CASSHSYGPSNQPQHF. The CDR3, as DNA: TGTGCCAGCAGCCATAGCTACGGTCCCAGCAATCAGCCCCAGCATTTT.

A single count supports this clone. The rearrangement uses TRBV5-1 and TRBJ1-1; perhaps TRBD1 as D (5 bases). Germline CDR1 and CDR2: SGHRS and YFSETQ. This CDR3 is built from 15 residues. V lost 0 bases to trimming and J lost 10 bases, with 19 bases between them. The CDR3 sequence is CASSLGFWDSQSAFF. The CDR3, as DNA: TGCGCCAGCAGCTTGGGATTCTGGGACTCCCAGTCAGCTTTCTTT.

This clone was observed a few times. J is TRBJ2-1 and V is TRBV5-6; tentative D call: TRBD1 (5 bases). V gave up 0 bases and J gave up 7 bases, with 20 bases separating them. CDR1 SGHDT and CDR2 YYEEEE come from the germline V gene. The CDR3 has 17 residues. CDR3 nucleotide sequence: TGTGCCAGCAGCTTGGGGGTCAGGGCGGTCGGGCGTAATGAGCAGTTCTTC. Amino acid sequence: CASSLGVRAVGRNEQFF.

This chain connects TRBV6-4 to TRBJ2-1, with 8 bases aligning to TRBD1. Germline V gives CDR1 MRHNA, CDR2 SNTAGT. The CDR3 runs 16 residues. J gave up 6 bases and V 2 bases, and 9 bases lay outside the gene matches. CDR3 DNA sequence: TGTGCCAGCAGTGACCTGGGACAGGAAGATAGCAATGAGCAGTTCTTC. Amino acid sequence: CASSDLGQEDSNEQFF.

J is TRBJ1-2 and V is TRBV3-1 (or the pseudogene TRBV3-2); TRBD1 aligns across 9 bases. Trimming took 7 bases from V and 3 from J; bases not matched to a gene: 30. This CDR3 is built from 22 residues. Germline CDR1 is LGHDT and CDR2 is YNNKEL (reference sequence). For the CDR3, the DNA is TGTGCCAGCACTGAACAGAGGTCGGACCGGGGGAACAGGGGGCGAACCCACTATGGCTACACCTTC. This encodes CASTEQRSDRGNRGRTHYGYTF.

The V call is TRBV19, the J call TRBJ1-6, with 11 bases fitting TRBD1. V shed 5 bases, J shed 10 bases, and the junction held 25 bases outside the gene matches. The germline CDR1 and CDR2 sequences are LNHDA and SQIVND (reference sequence). There are 21 residues in the CDR3. The CDR3 bases are TGTGCCAGTAGTCCGAAAGGGCCCTCACCAAGGACAGGGGGCACGGAATCACCCCTCCACTTT. This codes for CASSPKGPSPRTGGTESPLHF. Supplemented by reference TRBV19 and TRBJ1-6, the full variable domain reads DGGITQSPKYLFRKEGQNVTLSCEQNLNHDAMYWYRQDPGQGLRLIYYSQIVNDFQKGDIAEGYSVSREKKESFPLTVTSAQKNPTAFYLCASSPKGPSPRTGGTESPLHFGNGTRLTVT.

This clone was counted a few times. The genes are TRBV12-5 and TRBJ1-1; D perhaps matches TRBD1 (6 bases). The CDR3 consists of 16 residues. Germline V gives CDR1 LGHNT, CDR2 FRNRAP. With 1 base removed from V and 4 bases from J, the gap between germline ends came to 16 bases. Here the CDR3 DNA reads TGTGCTAGTGGTTTGGGTAGTCAGGGGCCGAGCACTGAAGCTTTCTTT. Residues: CASGLGSQGPSTEAFF.

The chain uses TRBV11-2 and TRBJ1-6; 8 nucleotides line up with TRBD1. J was trimmed by 13 bases and V by 5 bases; bases with no gene match: 7. This CDR3 comprises 13 residues. Germline loops: CDR1 SGHAT, CDR2 FQNNGV. As DNA, the CDR3 is TGTGCCAGCAGCCCCCAGACAGGGGACCCCCTCCACTTT. It translates to CASSPQTGDPLHF.

V and J are TRBV10-1 and TRBJ2-5; 10 bases are shared with TRBD2. Trimming took 0 bases from V and 13 from J; bases not matched to a gene: 11. This CDR3 region has 15 residues. Germline V gene lookup returns CDR1 WNHNN and CDR2 SYGVQD (reference sequence). The CDR3 nucleotides are TGCGCCAGCAGTGAGTCGACGTCTAGCGGGGGCGAAATGTACTTC. Translated: CASSESTSSGGEMYF.

The chain carries TRBV29-1 and TRBJ1-2; D call uncertain. Looked up from germline, CDR1 is SQVTM and CDR2 is ANQGSEA. V lost 4 bases and J lost 2, with 11 bases in between. There are 13 residues in the CDR3. In DNA, the CDR3 is TGCAGCGTTGTAAAAGCTGAAAACTATGGCTACACCTTC. Its protein is CSVVKAENYGYTF.

This chain joins TRBV28 and TRBJ2-4; no clear D gene. In germline, CDR1 is MDHEN, CDR2 SYDVKM. Trimming pared 6 bases from V and 0 bases from J, leaving 15 bases between. The CDR3 is 16 residues long. Here the CDR3 reads CASSSIADIAKNIQYF. The CDR3 nucleotides read TGTGCCAGCAGCTCCATAGCAGATATAGCCAAAAACATTCAGTACTTC.

V and J are TRBV25-1 and TRBJ2-5, with a weak D call TRBD2 (5 bases). This CDR3 has 17 amino acids. The V end was cut by 0 bases, the J end by 5 bases, with 19 bases between. Per germline, CDR1 MGHDK and CDR2 SYGVNS. CDR3 loop: CASSEYLQRNKDETQYF. The CDR3 DNA is TGTGCCAGCAGTGAATATTTACAGCGGAACAAGGATGAGACCCAGTACTTC.